This T cell receptor (beta chain) originates from a study of blood T cell repertoires in COVID-19. Looking at the study overall: From T cells, B-cell-depleted T cells, or PBMCs came the material, which was cDNA or gDNA.

In terms of age and location, participants ranged from roughly 18 to 90 years and lived in around 22 US areas. Categorization into cohorts depended on clinical history that participants reported. Either two negative PCRs, clearance, or symptom resolution qualified Cohort 3 donors as recovered. Assay used: immunoSEQ multiplex PCR; TCRdb lists only in-frame clones, some missing. The data show fewer than 350,000 clones, around 88% seen once. Germline values: CDR1 LNHDA, CDR2 SQIVND (reference sequence). The CDR3 is 16 residues long. Trimming cost V 7 bases and J 4 bases; bases outside gene matches: 12. Material for sequencing was PBMCs or T cells enriched from blood (not recorded which). The receptor was derived from a woman in her thirties or forties who had recovered from COVID-19. J is TRBJ1-4 and V is TRBV19; TRBD1 matches at 7 bases. CDR3 sequence reads: CASNLGFGTDNEKLFF. The CDR3 nucleotides read TGTGCCAGTAATTTGGGCTTCGGGACAGATAATGAAAAACTGTTTTTT.